A selection of T cell receptor beta chains follows, all from one sample in a study of shared clonotypes between healthy human individuals. Assay: immunoSEQ multiplex PCR; the TCRdb copy retains only in-frame clones and omits some. The sample gives some 100,000 clones, 68% of which show up once; about 23% is in the top ten. The sample taken for sequencing was memory CD8+ T cells sorted from blood. Receptors were obtained from a woman aged 25 to 39 in good health. The CDR3 runs from the conserved cysteine through the conserved F or W. D genes are given only for firm matches.

15	TRBV9	TRBD1	CASSVSGTGPYEQYF
14	TRBV2	.	CASSLVESSYEQYF
14	TRBV7-8	.	CASSLSNRADTQYF
16	TRBV14	.	CASSPLQGGANTEAFF
12	TRBV5-1	.	CASSRREREQYF
15	TRBV28	.	CASSPRQANTGELFF
16	TRBV4-2	.	CASSQDGSSGANVLTF
15	TRBV6-1	TRBD1	CASSEIETGSYEQYF
16	TRBV5-6	TRBD1	CASSIGGNRGRMPQHF
16	TRBV11-2	TRBD2	CASSPRGEGEEETQYF
15	TRBV28	TRBD1	CASNRQGNSGNTIYF
14	TRBV11-2	.	CASSLRGLNTEAFF
16	TRBV28	.	CASRGPGTPFDQPQHF
13	TRBV6-1	.	CASSEGQGYGYTF
14	TRBV27	.	CASSPPRAYNEQFF
17	TRBV19	TRBD1	CASSIRGQGATNEKLFF
12	TRBV2	.	CASRQANTEAFF
14	TRBV4-1	TRBD1	CASSPDRGQDGYTF
11	TRBV9	.	CASSGSGEAFF
15	TRBV28	TRBD2	CASSFASGIGATQYF
14	TRBV30	.	CAWSIGGSYNEQFF
18	TRBV27	.	CASSLMAPWLANVVEQYF
17	TRBV5-1	TRBD2	CASSLAPLAGSFDEQFF
15	TRBV6-1	TRBD1	CASSWDRIIPQPQHF
14	TRBV6-6	.	CASTGAGDSYEQYF
17	TRBV7-8	TRBD1	CASSLVPQQGNHQPQHF
14	TRBV6-4	TRBD2	CASSASIGGGEQYF
17	TRBV14	.	CASSQCTFRDMGQPQHF
16	TRBV19	.	CASGRGTALAKNIQYF
15	TRBV13	.	CASSPDGTGANVLTF
17	TRBV14	TRBD2	CASSPPRAGAGTDTQYF
14	TRBV28	TRBD2	CASSTGLAGSEQYF
15	TRBV19	TRBD1	CASSPRDRGTHEQYF
20	TRBV4-1	TRBD2	CASSLVWTSGGTRKNNEQFF
15	TRBV28	.	CASTKRQTGANVLTF
15	TRBV19	.	CASSIDWTFQETQYF
15	TRBV4-2	.	CASSQEETHTDTQYF
13	TRBV28	.	CASRGSTAFEQYF
15	TRBV5-6	.	CASSLTGEGGETQYF
14	TRBV28	TRBD2	CASSTRGAYNEQFF
15	TRBV6-1	.	CASSEGIYGNTEAFF
13	TRBV9	.	CASSVEGRYGYTF
11	TRBV5-6	.	CASTNGNEQFF
16	TRBV7-2	.	CASSSPGRATPYEQYF
12	TRBV6-6	.	CASSISNQPQHF
15	TRBV6-1	.	CASSETLNSFQPQHF
15	TRBV6-4	.	CASSERAGENYGYTF